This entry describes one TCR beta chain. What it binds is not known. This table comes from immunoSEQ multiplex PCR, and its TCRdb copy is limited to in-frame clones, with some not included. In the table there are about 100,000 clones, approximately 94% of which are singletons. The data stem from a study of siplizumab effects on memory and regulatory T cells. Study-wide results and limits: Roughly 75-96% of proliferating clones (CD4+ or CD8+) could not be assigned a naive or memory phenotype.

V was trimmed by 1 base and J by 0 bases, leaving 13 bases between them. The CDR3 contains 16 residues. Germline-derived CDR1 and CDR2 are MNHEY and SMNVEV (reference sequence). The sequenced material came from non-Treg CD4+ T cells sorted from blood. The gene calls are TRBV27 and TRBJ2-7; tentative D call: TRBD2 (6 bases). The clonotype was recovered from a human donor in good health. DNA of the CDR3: TGTGCCAGCAGTTTATTCTCCGGACTAAACTCCTACGAGCAGTACTTC. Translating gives CASSLFSGLNSYEQYF.